Following are 2 T cell receptor beta chains from one sample sequenced in a study of shared clonotypes between healthy human individuals. Selected positively for CCR7 and CD45RO-negative, naive CD8 cells excluded terminally differentiated effector memory CD45RA+ cells. Some clones are missing from TCRdb's copy, which holds only in-frame ones; the method was immunoSEQ multiplex PCR. The sample gives a few hundred thousand clones, 95% of which show up once; 0.095% to 0.12% is in the top ten. Sequencing was done on a sample of naive CD8+ T cells sorted from blood. The source of these receptors is a woman in her 30s in good health.

The chain employs TRBV5-4 and TRBJ1-4, with D hard to call. Germline-derived CDR1 and CDR2 are SGHNT and YYREEE (reference sequence). The CDR3 spans 15 residues. Trimming pared 3 bases from V and 7 bases from J, leaving 16 bases between. In nucleotides, the CDR3 is TGTGCCAGCAGCTGGATGGGCCAGCCGACTGAAAAACTGTTTTTT. Protein sequence: CASSWMGQPTEKLFF.

The rearrangement links TRBV28 to TRBJ2-2; D uncertain. The V end was cut by 8 bases, the J end by 0 bases, with 4 bases between. CDR1 and CDR2 (germline): MDHEN, SYDVKM. The CDR3 is 12 amino acids. The CDR3 nucleotides read TGTGCCAGCGGCCCGAACACCGGGGAGCTGTTTTTT. Its protein product is CASGPNTGELFF.